This T cell receptor (beta chain) was identified during a study of T cells in localized non-small cell lung cancer (dated by TCRdb to about 2020). Study-wide context: T cell repertoires of some 240 early-stage NSCLC patients were analyzed, with tumors being compared against uninvolved tumor-adjacent lungs. All 250 or so NSCLC patients in the cohort were treatment-naive and had localized lung tumors that were resected. A mean age of 66.3 years was recorded for the NSCLC patients, of whom 129 were male and 107 were female.

As for this clone: Its antigen remains undetermined. No base-level quality is on record; no much larger clone is a single base apart.

The immunoSEQ Assay was used to sequence TCR beta CDR3 regions from DNA. From the authors' description of their analysis: To compute T cell density, TCR beta template counts were normalized to usable DNA, which was estimated by amplifying housekeeping genes. Richness was estimated with the preseqR package, extrapolating to 400,000 templates for PBMC samples and 120,000 templates for tissue samples. Clonality was taken to be one minus Pielou's evenness. Tissue-enriched TCRs were identified through differential abundance testing performed on productive amino-acid clonotypes, with a minimum total count of 5 and an alpha of 0.1. The Jaccard Index and the Morisita Overlap Index were used to measure repertoire overlap between compartments. GLIPH clustered TCR beta CDR3s with public tetramer-defined viral CDR3s; viral motifs required at least three viral sequences plus V-gene enrichment. TCRdb holds this immuneACCESS table with in-frame rearrangements only. Some clones are missing; in checked studies, unresolved V genes explain under half, and the rest has no known cause. That table is the source of V, J and clone size, and D and trimming were worked out from the DNA. The sample table contains more than 45,000 clones; only one count was recorded for around 77% of them. The ten largest clones capture less than 20% of the sample.

Deletion took 0 bases off V and 8 bases off J, with a span of 7 bases between the germline ends. The CDR1 and CDR2 encoded by the germline V gene are LGHNA and YSLEER. Including the terminal cysteine and phenylalanine, the CDR3 comprises 13 residues. Only the CDR3 region is kept as DNA, spanning 39 bases read in frame from base 1. The paper's findings and limits, for the study overall: Longer overall survival was associated with higher T cell density in blood, whereas shorter survival was associated with higher clonality in adjacent lung. Because of the exploratory design, TCR variables were selected using unadjusted p-values without false-discovery rate correction. Of the top 100 tumor clones, a median of 57 were detected in paired uninvolved adjacent lung; 28 were also among that lung's top 100. Because multi-region tumor sequencing was not done, intratumor heterogeneity could not be ruled out. Uninvolved tumor-adjacent lung showed the highest T cell clonality, higher than tumor, which suggests more focused antigenic responses in the uninvolved tumor-adjacent lung.

At diagnosis, peripheral blood, uninvolved tumor-adjacent lung and tumor were collected and stored as a combination of fresh-frozen and FFPE material. For TCR repertoire profiling, the blood samples were analyzed as peripheral blood mononuclear cells. Material: peripheral blood, obtained before any cancer treatment. The chain employs TRBV4-3 and TRBJ2-2; the D gene cannot be resolved reliably. This clonotype was obtained from a man between 40 and 69 years old with stage I squamous cell lung carcinoma. The nucleotide sequence reads TGCGCCAGCAGCCAAGATCGCAGGGGGGAGCTGTTTTTT. Translated, it reads CASSQDRRGELFF.